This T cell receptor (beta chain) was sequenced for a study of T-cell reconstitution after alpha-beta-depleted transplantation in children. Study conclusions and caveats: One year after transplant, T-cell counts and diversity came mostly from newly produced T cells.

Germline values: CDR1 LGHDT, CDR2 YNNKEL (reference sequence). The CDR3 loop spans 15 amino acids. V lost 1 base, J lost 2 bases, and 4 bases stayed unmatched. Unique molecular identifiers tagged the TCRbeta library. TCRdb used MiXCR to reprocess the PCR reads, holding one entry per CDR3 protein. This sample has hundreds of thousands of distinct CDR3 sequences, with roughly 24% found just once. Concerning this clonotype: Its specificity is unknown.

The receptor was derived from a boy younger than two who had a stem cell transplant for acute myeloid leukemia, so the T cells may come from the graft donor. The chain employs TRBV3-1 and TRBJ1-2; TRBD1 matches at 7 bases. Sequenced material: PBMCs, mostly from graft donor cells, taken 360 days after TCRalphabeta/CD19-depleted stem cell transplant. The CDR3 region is CASSQGGTVNYGYTF. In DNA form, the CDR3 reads TGTGCCAGCAGCCAAGGGGGGACAGTAAACTATGGCTACACCTTC.